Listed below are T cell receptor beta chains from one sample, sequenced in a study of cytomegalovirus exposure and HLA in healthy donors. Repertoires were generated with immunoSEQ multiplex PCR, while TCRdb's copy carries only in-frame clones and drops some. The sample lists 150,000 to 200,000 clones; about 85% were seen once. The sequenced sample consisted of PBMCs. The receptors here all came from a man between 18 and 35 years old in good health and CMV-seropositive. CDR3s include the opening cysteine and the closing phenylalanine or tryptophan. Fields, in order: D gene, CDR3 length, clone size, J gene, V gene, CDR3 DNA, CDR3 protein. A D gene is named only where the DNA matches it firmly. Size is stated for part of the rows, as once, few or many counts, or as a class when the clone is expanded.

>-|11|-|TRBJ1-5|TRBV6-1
TGTGCCAGCAGTGAAGAGCTTGGTCGGCATTTT
CASSEELGRHF
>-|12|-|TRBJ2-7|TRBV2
TGTGCCAGCAGACTAACCGGGTACGAGCAGTACTTC
CASRLTGYEQYF
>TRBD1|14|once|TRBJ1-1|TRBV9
TGTGCCAGCAGCACGACAGGGCTGAACACTGAAGCTTTCTTT
CASSTTGLNTEAFF
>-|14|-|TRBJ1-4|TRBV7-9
TGTGCCAGCAGCTTAGCCGGGGAAGAGGAAAAACTGTTTTTT
CASSLAGEEEKLFF
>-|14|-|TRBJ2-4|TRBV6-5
TGTGCCAGCAGTCCCAGGGATTTCAAAAACAGTCAGTACTTC
CASSPRDFKNSQYF
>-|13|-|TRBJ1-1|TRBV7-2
TGTGCCAGCAGCCGAGACAGGAACACTGAAGCTTTCTTT
CASSRDRNTEAFF
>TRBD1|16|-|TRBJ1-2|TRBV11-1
TGTGCCAGCAGTTTAGGGACGCCAGGGGGCCCGGATGGCTACACCTTC
CASSLGTPGGPDGYTF
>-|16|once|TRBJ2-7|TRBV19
TGTGCCAGTAGTGCTCGATCCAAGGACAGCTCCTACGAGCAGTACTTC
CASSARSKDSSYEQYF
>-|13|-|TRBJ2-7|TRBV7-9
TGTGCCAGCAGCTTAGTGACTCCCTACGAGCAGTACTTC
CASSLVTPYEQYF
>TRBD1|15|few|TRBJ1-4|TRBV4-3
TGCGCCAGCAGCCCTGGGACAGGGGAAGGTGAAAAACTGTTTTTT
CASSPGTGEGEKLFF
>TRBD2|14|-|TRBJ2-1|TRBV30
TGTGCCTGGATAGCGGGACTAGCGGGGGGAGAGCAGTTCTTC
CAWIAGLAGGEQFF
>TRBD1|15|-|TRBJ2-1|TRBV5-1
TGCGCCAGCAGCACTGGACAGGGCTCCTACAATGAGCAGTTCTTC
CASSTGQGSYNEQFF
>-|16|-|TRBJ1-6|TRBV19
TGTGCCAGTAGTATGAAAATCCGGGACACTAATTCACCCCTCCACTTT
CASSMKIRDTNSPLHF
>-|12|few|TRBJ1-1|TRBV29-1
TGCAGCGTTGTGCAAGGGGGCACTGAAGCTTTCTTT
CSVVQGGTEAFF
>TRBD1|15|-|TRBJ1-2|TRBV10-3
TGTGCCATCGGGGACAGGGGGTACCCTAGATATGGCTACACCTTC
CAIGDRGYPRYGYTF
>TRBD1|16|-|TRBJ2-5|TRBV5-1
TGCGCCAGCAGTTTAAGACAGGGGGCGGCCCAAGAGACCCAGTACTTC
CASSLRQGAAQETQYF
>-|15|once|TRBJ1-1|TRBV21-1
TGTGCCAGCAGCAAGTGGGGAGTTTCGAACACTGAAGCTTTCTTT
CASSKWGVSNTEAFF
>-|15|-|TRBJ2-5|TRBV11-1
TGTGCCAGCAGCTTAAGTTTTCGGTCGGGGGAGACCCAGTACTTC
CASSLSFRSGETQYF
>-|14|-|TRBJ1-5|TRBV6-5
TGTGCCAGCAGCCAGAGCGCCAGCAATCAGCCCCAGCATTTT
CASSQSASNQPQHF
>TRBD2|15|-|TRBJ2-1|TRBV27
TGTGCCAGCAGCAAGCGGGGGGCCGCCTACAATGAGCAGTTCTTC
CASSKRGAAYNEQFF
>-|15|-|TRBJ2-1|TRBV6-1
TGTGCCAGCAGGGAATGGGAATTCGGGGACAATGAGCAGTTCTTC
CASREWEFGDNEQFF
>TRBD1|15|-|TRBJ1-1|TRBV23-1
TGCGCCAGCAGGGGGACAGGGGGTTTGAACACTGAAGCTTTCTTT
CASRGTGGLNTEAFF
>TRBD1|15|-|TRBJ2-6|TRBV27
TGTGCCAGCAAAAGGGGGACAGTGGGGGCCAACGGCCTGACTTTC
CASKRGTVGANGLTF
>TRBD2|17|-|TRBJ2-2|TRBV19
TGTGCCAGTAGCCGTAAAGCGGGGGGGGCGAACACCGGGGAGCTGTTTTTT
CASSRKAGGANTGELFF
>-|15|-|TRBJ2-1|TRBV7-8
TGTGCCAGCAGCTTAGTCCTGAGCTCCTACAATGAGCAGTTCTTC
CASSLVLSSYNEQFF
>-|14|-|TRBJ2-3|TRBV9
TGTGCCAGCAGCGTAGGGGCCCTGCTGGATACGCAGTATTTT
CASSVGALLDTQYF